The clone carrying this T cell receptor beta chain was seen a single time. This CDR3 has 13 residues. Germline V gives CDR1 SGHAT, CDR2 FQNNGV. V was pared by 3 bases and J by 1 base, with 7 bases between. This record belongs to a study of blood T cell repertoires in COVID-19. Study background: Acute-phase and convalescent COVID-19 samples originated in the United States, Italy and Spain. Sources were T cells, B-cell-depleted T cells, or PBMCs; the material itself was cDNA or gDNA.

Per the original data handling: For nucleated cells, counts were estimated from reference gene primer amplification. This table comes from immunoSEQ multiplex PCR, and its TCRdb copy is limited to in-frame clones, with some not included. V and J calls and clone size follow that table, whereas D and trimming were derived from the DNA. Of 25,000 to 30,000 clones listed, roughly 89% are singletons. The sequence came from a man aged 65-85 years with active COVID-19. The sample consisted of peripheral blood. The J gene is TRBJ2-7, the V gene TRBV11-2; the D is unclear. As DNA, the CDR3 is TGTGCCAGCAGCTTCCCGGAGTCCTACGAGCAGTACTTC. Translated: CASSFPESYEQYF.